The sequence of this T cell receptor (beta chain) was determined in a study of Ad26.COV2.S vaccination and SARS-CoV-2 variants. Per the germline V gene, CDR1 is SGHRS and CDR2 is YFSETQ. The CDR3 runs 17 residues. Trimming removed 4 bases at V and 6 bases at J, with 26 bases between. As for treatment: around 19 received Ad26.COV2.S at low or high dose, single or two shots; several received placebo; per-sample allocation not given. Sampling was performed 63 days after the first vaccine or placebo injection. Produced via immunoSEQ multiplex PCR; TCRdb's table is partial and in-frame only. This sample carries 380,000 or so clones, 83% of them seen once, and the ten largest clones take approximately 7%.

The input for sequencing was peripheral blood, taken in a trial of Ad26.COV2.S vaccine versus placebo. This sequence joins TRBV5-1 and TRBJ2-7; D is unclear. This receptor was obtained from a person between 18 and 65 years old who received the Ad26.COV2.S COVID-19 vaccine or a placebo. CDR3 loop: CASSPTLGPPRGVEQYF. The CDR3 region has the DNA TGCGCCAGCAGCCCGACCCTCGGGCCTCCTCGTGGGGTCGAGCAGTACTTC. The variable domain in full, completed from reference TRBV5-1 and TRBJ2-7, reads KAGVTQTPRYLIKTRGQQVTLSCSPISGHRSVSWYQQTPGQGLQFLFEYFSETQRNKGNFPGRFSGRQFSNSRSEMNVSTLELGDSALYLCASSPTLGPPRGVEQYFGPGTRLTVT.